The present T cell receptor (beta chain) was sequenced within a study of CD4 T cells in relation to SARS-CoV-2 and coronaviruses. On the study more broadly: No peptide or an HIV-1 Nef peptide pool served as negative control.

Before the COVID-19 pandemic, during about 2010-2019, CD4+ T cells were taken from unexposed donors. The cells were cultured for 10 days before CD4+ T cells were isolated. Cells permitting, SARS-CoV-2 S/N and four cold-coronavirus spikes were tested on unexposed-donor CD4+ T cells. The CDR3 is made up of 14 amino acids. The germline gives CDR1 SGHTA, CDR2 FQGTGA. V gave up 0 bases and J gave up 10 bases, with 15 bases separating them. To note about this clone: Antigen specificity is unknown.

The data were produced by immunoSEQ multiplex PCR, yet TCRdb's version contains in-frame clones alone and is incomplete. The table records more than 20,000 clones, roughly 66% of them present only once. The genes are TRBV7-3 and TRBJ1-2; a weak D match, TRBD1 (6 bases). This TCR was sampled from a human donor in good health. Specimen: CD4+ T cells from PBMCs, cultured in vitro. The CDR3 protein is CASSLTPQGGDYTF. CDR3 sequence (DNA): TGTGCCAGCAGCTTAACGCCACAGGGTGGGGACTACACCTTC. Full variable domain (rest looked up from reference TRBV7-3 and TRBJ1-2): GAGVSQTPSNKVTEKGKYVELRCDPISGHTALYWYRQSLGQGPEFLIYFQGTGAADDSGLPNDRFFAVRPEGSVSTLKIQRTERGDSAVYLCASSLTPQGGDYTFGSGTRLTVV.